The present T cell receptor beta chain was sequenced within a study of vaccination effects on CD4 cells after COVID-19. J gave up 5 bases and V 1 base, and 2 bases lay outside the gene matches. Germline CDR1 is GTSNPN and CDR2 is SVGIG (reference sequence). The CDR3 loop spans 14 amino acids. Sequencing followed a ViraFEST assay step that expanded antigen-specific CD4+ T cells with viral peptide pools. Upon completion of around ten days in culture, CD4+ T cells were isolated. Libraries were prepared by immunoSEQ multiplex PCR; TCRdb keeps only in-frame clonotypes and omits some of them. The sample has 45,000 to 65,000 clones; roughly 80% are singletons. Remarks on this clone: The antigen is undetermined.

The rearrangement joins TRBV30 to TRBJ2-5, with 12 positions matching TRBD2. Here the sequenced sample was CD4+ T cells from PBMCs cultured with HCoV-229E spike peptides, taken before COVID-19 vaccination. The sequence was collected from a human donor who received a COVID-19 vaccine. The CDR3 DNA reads TGTGCCTGGAGTGGGACTAGCGGGGACGAGACCCAGTACTTC. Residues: CAWSGTSGDETQYF.